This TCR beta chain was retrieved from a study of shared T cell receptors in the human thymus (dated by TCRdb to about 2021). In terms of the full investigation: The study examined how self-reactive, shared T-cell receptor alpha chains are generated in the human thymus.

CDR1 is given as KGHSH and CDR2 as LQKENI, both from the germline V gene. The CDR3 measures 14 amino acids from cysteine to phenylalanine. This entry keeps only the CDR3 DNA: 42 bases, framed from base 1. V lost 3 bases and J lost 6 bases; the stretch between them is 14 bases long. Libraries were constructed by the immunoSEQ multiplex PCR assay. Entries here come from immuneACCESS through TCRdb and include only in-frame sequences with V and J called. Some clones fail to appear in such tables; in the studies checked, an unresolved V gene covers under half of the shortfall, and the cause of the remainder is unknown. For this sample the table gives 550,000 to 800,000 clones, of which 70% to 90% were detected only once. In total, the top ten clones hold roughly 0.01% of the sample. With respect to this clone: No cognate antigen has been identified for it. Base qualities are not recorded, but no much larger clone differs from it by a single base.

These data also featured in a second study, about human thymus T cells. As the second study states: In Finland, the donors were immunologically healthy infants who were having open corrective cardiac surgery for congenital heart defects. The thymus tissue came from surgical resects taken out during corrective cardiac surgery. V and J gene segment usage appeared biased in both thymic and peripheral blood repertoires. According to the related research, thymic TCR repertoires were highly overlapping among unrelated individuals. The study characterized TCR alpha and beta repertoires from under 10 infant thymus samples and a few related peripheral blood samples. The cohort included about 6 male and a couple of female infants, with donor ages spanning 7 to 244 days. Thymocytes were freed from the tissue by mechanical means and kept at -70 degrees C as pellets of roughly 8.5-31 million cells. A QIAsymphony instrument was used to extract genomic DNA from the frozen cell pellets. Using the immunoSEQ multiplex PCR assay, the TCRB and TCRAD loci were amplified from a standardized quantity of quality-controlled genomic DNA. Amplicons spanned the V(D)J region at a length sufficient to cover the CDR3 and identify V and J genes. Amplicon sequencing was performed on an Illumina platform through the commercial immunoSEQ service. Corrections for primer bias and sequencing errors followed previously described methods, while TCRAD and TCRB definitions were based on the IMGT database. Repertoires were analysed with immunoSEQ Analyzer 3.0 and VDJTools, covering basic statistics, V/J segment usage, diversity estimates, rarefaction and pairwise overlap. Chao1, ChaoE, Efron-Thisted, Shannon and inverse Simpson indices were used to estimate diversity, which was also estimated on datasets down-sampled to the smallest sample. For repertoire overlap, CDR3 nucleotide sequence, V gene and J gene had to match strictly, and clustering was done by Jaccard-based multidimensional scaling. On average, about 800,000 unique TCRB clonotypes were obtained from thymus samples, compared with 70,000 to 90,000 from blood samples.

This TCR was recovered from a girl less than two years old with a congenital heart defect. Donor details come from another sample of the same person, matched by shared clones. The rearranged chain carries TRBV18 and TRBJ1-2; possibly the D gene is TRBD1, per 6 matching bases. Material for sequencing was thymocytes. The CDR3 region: CASSPRTECHGYTF. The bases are TGTGCCAGCTCACCCCGGACAGAATGCCATGGCTACACCTTC.